This paragraph covers one T cell receptor beta chain sequence. The specificity of this receptor is unknown. No base quality values were provided; no much bigger clone lies one nucleotide off. The CDR3 regions of human TCRbeta chains were subjected to immunosequencing. From the authors' description of their analysis: Repertoire TCRs were checked for matches against a reference library of SARS-CoV-2-specific TCRs that had been generated using the MIRA antigen-specificity platform. Breadth was defined as the fraction of unique TCRs that were SARS-CoV-2-associated, and depth was defined as the fraction of total T cells that were SARS-CoV-2-associated. Using the MIRA data, every spike-specific TCR was mapped to the spike region that the TCR reacted to and assigned to either a CD4 or a CD8 class. Log10-transformed breadth and depth values were compared by one-way ANOVA with Sidak's multiple comparisons tests. The source is immuneACCESS, and TCRdb retained only in-frame sequences with V and J called. Part of the clones is not carried over; for the studies checked, unresolved V genes explain less than half of this, and the remainder is unexplained. V and J calls and clone size follow that table, whereas D and trimming were derived from the DNA. This sample has approximately 76,000 clones in its table, and 90% to 95% of those were observed once. The ten biggest clones cover 3.5% to 5.5% of the sample.

These data belong to a study of T cell responses to AZD1222 COVID-19 vaccine (dated by TCRdb to about 2021). Regarding the study in general: TCR sequencing was performed for roughly 240 trial participants, of whom around 200 were given two doses of AZD1222 and around 26 were given two doses of MenACWY control vaccine. Enrollment into the trials was organized by age into subgroups of 18-55, 56-69 and 70-plus years, and those subgroups contained about 160, 30 and 59 TCR-sequenced participants, respectively.

Broad study findings and their caveats: Epitopes outside the regions mutated in the B.1.351 and B.1.1.7 variants were reportedly recognized by nearly half of the unique spike-specific TCRs. Spike-specific TCR breadth and depth rose significantly after two AZD1222 doses compared with day 0 and with MenACWY recipients. Most participants were white British and females outnumbered males, and the authors suggested that clonal diversity may have been underestimated. No day 14 peak-response samples were available, so repertoires were characterized only after the peak T cell response. In the small 56-69-year group, the increase in depth fell short of significance, most likely because of low power. Only five or six AZD1222 recipients were SARS-CoV-2 seropositive at baseline, limiting conclusions about previously exposed vaccinees. The whole spike protein was spanned by vaccine-associated CD4 TCRs, and dominant responses were seen in regions 160-218 and 743-854.

From the germline V gene, CDR1 is LGHNA and CDR2 is YSLEER. There are 15 amino acids in the CDR3, from cysteine to phenylalanine inclusive. Only CDR3 DNA remains: 45 bases, in frame from the first base. V drops 0 bases and J drops 2 bases, leaving 8 bases in between. The time point label for this specimen denotes: baseline before first vaccination. Interpreted using the paper, the treatment or condition label stands for: meningococcal conjugate vaccine given as trial control. Vaccinee samples were obtained from the UK trials COV001 and COV002, which included a single-blind randomized controlled phase 2/3 trial of AZD1222 (ChAdOx1 nCoV-19) in healthy adults. For TCRbeta chain sequencing, PBMC samples were collected from trial participants at day 0 and at day 28 after the second dose.

The rearrangement joined TRBV4-3 to TRBJ2-1; no D gene call is confident. This specimen was peripheral blood, taken on day 0 of MenACWY control vaccination. The source is an adult in good health. The CDR3 corresponds to CASSQEGYPYNEQFF. The DNA reads TGCGCCAGCAGCCAAGAGGGCTACCCCTACAATGAGCAGTTCTTC.